Here is one T cell receptor (beta chain) with its context. The method was immunoSEQ multiplex PCR; TCRdb's version includes in-frame clones alone and lacks a portion of them. In the table there are some 150,000 clones, more than 80% of which are singletons. These data come from a study of control samples from healthy donors and cancer patients. Sequenced input: blood. The clonotype comes from a young man in good health.

The CDR3: CASSRHGGRASNTEAFF. The DNA of the CDR3 is TGTGCCAGCAGTCGCCATGGGGGGCGCGCCTCGAACACTGAAGCTTTCTTT. The gene calls are TRBV6-6 and TRBJ1-1, with D possibly matching TRBD1 (6 bases). This CDR3 is built from 17 residues. Germline V CDR1 and CDR2: MNHNY, SVGAGI (reference sequence). V gave up 5 bases and J gave up 1 base, with 20 bases separating them.